These 5 T cell receptor beta chains originate from one sample sequenced in a study of T-cell reconstitution after alpha-beta-depleted transplantation in children. For TCRbeta, the library was prepared with unique molecular identifiers. TCRdb re-called the PCR reads with MiXCR, one entry per CDR3 protein. The sample consists of about 610,000 distinct CDR3 sequences, roughly 30% of them appearing once. This specimen consisted of PBMCs, obtained before TCRalphabeta/CD19-depleted stem cell transplant. These receptors originate from a boy less than two years old with Wiskott-Aldrich syndrome, due to receive a stem cell transplant.

Many counts were recorded for this clonotype. The rearrangement links TRBV18 to TRBJ1-2; D is ambiguous. This CDR3 region has 13 residues. Germline V gene lookup returns CDR1 KGHSH and CDR2 LQKENI. V was pared by 0 bases and J by 5 bases, with 7 bases between. CDR3 loop: CASSPPQSYGYTF. The CDR3 nucleotides are TGTGCCAGCTCACCACCGCAGTCATATGGCTACACCTTC.

This chain joins TRBV5-1 and TRBJ2-5; possibly TRBD1 or TRBD2 for D (6 bases each). The CDR3 totals 16 residues. Germline assignment: CDR1 SGHRS and CDR2 YFSETQ. V lost 3 bases and J lost 5, with 20 bases in between. CDR3 DNA sequence: TGCGCCAGCAGCTGGGGGCTCGGGAGAGACTTGGAGACCCAGTACTTC. It translates to CASSWGLGRDLETQYF.

The J gene is TRBJ2-5, the V gene TRBV5-5, with D perhaps TRBD1 (6 bases). Trimming removed 0 bases from V and 0 bases from J, with 9 bases in between. Germline V gene data show CDR1 as SGHKS and CDR2 as YYEKEE (reference sequence). The CDR3 is 15 amino acids. The CDR3 reads CASSLGTVNQETQYF. The CDR3 DNA follows: TGTGCCAGCAGCTTGGGGACAGTAAACCAAGAGACCCAGTACTTC.

This clonotype was found a few times. The chain is built from TRBV27 and TRBJ2-5; a weak D match, TRBD2 (5 bases). V was shortened by 4 bases and J by 5 bases, with 11 bases between the two germline ends. The length of the CDR3 is 13 residues. The germline V gene has CDR1 MNHEY and CDR2 SMNVEV (reference sequence). CDR3 loop: CASSSLGGETQYF. DNA of the CDR3: TGTGCCAGCAGTTCCTTAGGCGGGGAGACCCAGTACTTC.

The chain has TRBV6-2 or TRBV6-3 and TRBJ2-1, with 9 bases fitting TRBD2. The CDR3 is 15 residues long. After removal of 2 bases from V and 4 bases from J, the junction contained 3 bases not matched to a gene. Germline CDR1 is MNHEY and CDR2 is SVGEGT. The CDR3 reads CASSYGTSLYNEQFF. The CDR3 bases are TGTGCCAGCAGTTACGGGACTAGCCTATACAATGAGCAGTTCTTC.